This T cell receptor beta chain emerged from a study of graft-versus-host responses after intestinal transplantation. Profiling relied on immunoSEQ multiplex PCR, and the TCRdb table lists in-frame clones only, not all of them. The sample gives tens of thousands of clones, about 86% of which show up once; roughly 19% is in the top ten. Note on this clone: What it recognizes is unknown.

CDR3 size: 12 residues. Trimming shortened V by 4 bases and J by 0 bases, and 5 bases separated the two germline ends. CDR1 and CDR2 from the germline V gene are SGDLS and YYNGEE. Sequenced here: unstimulated CD8+ T cells sorted from spleen or lymph node cells, sampled before intestinal transplant. The V gene is TRBV9, the J gene TRBJ2-7; D not certain. The origin of this receptor is a human donor who received an intestinal transplant. The CDR3: CASSSGSYEQYF. CDR3 in DNA: TGTGCCAGCAGCTCGGGCTCCTACGAGCAGTACTTC.